Detailed here is one TCR beta chain. Its target is unknown. The CDR3 extends over 14 amino acids. Trimming stripped 4 bases from V and 0 bases from J, with 10 bases between. CDR1 and CDR2 from the germline V gene are SGHRS and YFSETQ. This record belongs to a study of cytomegalovirus exposure and HLA in healthy donors. Notes on the study in general: Rare TCR sequences dominated, though some public TCRs recurred in many donors.

Primers included in the PCR were 60 Vbeta and 13 Jbeta primers. Sequencing used immunoSEQ multiplex PCR; TCRdb keeps in-frame clones, though not all of them. This sample has more than 130,000 clones; approximately 70% occur once, and the top ten carry 13% to 15%. Sequencing was done on a sample of PBMCs. The chain recombines TRBV5-1 with TRBJ1-1; D gene ambiguous. The receptor was derived from a human donor in good health. CDR3 in DNA: TGCGCCAGCAGCGAAGACATCATGAACACTGAAGCTTTCTTT. Its translation is CASSEDIMNTEAFF. The variable domain in full, with the rest retrieved from reference TRBV5-1 and TRBJ1-1, is KAGVTQTPRYLIKTRGQQVTLSCSPISGHRSVSWYQQTPGQGLQFLFEYFSETQRNKGNFPGRFSGRQFSNSRSEMNVSTLELGDSALYLCASSEDIMNTEAFFGQGTRLTVV.